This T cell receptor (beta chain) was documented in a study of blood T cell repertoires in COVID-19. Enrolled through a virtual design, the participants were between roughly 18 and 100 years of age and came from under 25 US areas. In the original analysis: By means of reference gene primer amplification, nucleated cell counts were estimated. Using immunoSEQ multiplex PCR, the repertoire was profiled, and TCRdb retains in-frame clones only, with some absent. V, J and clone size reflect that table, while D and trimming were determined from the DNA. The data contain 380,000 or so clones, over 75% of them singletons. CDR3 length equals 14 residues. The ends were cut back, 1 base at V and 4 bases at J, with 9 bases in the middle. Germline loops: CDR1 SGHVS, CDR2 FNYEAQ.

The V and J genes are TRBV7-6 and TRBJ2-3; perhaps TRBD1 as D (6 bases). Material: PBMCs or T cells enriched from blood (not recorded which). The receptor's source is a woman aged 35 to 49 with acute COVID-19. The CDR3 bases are TGTGCCAGCAGCTTAGGGCAGGGGCCAGATACGCAGTATTTT. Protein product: CASSLGQGPDTQYF. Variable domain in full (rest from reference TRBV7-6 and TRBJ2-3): GAGVSQSPRYKVTKRGQDVALRCDPISGHVSLYWYRQALGQGPEFLTYFNYEAQQDKSGLPNDRFSAERPEGSISTLTIQRTEQRDSAMYRCASSLGQGPDTQYFGPGTRLTVL.